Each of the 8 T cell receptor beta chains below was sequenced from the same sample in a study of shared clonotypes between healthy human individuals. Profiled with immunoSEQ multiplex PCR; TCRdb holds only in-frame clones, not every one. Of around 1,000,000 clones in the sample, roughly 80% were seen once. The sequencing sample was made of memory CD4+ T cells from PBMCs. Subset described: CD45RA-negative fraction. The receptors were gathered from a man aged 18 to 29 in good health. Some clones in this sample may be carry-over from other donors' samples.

This chain's CDR3 is CASSFAGASGANVLTF. DNA for the CDR3: TGTGCCAGCTCATTCGCCGGGGCCTCTGGGGCCAACGTCCTGACTTTC. V usage is TRBV18 and J usage is TRBJ2-6; D may correspond to TRBD1 or TRBD2 (5 bases each). Per germline, CDR1 KGHSH and CDR2 LQKENI. The CDR3 contains 16 residues. V lost 5 bases to trimming and J lost 0 bases, with 11 bases between them.

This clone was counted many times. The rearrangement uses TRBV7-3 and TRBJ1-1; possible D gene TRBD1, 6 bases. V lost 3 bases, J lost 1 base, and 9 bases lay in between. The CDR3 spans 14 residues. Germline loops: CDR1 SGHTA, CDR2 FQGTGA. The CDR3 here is CASSFSGANTEAFF. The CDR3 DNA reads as TGTGCCAGCAGCTTTTCAGGGGCGAACACTGAAGCTTTCTTT. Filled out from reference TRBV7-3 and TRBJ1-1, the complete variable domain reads GAGVSQTPSNKVTEKGKYVELRCDPISGHTALYWYRQSLGQGPEFLIYFQGTGAADDSGLPNDRFFAVRPEGSVSTLKIQRTERGDSAVYLCASSFSGANTEAFFGQGTRLTVV.

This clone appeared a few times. The CDR3 coding sequence is TGTGCCAGCAGTTTTAGGGAAATCACTGAAGCTTTCTTT. This translates into CASSFREITEAFF. This chain links TRBV7-8 with TRBJ1-1; D uncertain. The germline V and J ends were trimmed by 6 bases and 4 bases, with 12 bases remaining between them. The germline CDR1 and CDR2 sequences are SGHVS and FQNEAQ. This CDR3 comprises 13 residues.

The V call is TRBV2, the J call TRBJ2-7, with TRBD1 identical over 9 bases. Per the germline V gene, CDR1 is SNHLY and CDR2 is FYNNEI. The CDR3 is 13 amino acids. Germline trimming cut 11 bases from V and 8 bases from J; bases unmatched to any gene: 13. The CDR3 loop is CAGDSDRGSQQYF. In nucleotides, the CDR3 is TGTGCCGGGGACTCGGACAGGGGATCTCAGCAGTACTTC.

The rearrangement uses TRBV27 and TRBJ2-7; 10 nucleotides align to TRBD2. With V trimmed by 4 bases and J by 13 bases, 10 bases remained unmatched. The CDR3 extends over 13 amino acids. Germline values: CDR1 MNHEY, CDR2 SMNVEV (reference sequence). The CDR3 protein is CASSSPPGLAVYF. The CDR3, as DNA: TGTGCCAGCAGTTCACCCCCAGGACTAGCGGTTTACTTC.

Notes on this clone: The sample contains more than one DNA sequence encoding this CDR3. CDR3 sequence (DNA): TGTGCCAGCTCACCTAACGGCTACGAGCAGTACTTC. Its translation: CASSPNGYEQYF. The rearrangement links TRBV18 to TRBJ2-7; no reliable D call. The CDR3 sequence is 12 residues long. The germline V and J ends were trimmed by 3 bases and 3 bases, with 6 bases remaining between them. Per germline, CDR1 KGHSH and CDR2 LQKENI.

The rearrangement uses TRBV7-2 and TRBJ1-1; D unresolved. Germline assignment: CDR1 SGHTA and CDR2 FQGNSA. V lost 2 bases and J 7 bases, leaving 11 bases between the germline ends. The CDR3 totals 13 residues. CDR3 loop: CASSLSRLNEAFF. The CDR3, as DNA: TGTGCCAGCAGCTTATCGCGGTTAAATGAAGCTTTCTTT. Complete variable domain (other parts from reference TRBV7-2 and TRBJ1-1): GAGVSQSPSNKVTEKGKDVELRCDPISGHTALYWYRQSLGQGLEFLIYFQGNSAPDKSGLPSDRFSAERTGGSVSTLTIQRTQQEDSAVYLCASSLSRLNEAFFGQGTRLTVV.

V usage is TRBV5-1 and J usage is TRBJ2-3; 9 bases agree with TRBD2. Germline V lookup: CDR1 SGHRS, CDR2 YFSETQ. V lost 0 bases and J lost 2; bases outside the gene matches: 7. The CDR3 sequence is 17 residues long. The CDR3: CASSLALAGPSTDTQYF. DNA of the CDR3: TGCGCCAGCAGCTTGGCGCTAGCGGGACCCTCCACAGATACGCAGTATTTT.